A single sample gave rise to the 32 T cell receptor beta chains below, sequenced in a study of regulatory T cells in long-lasting Graves disease. Time point given: newly diagnosed GD, antithyroid drugs for less than 3 months. With RNA extracted from PBMCs as input, the TCR library was made. The TCR beta library used iRepertoire HTBI primers with Arm-PCR amplification of CDR3. MiXCR, run by TCRdb on the multiplex PCR reads, gives a single entry per CDR3 protein. The sample gives 400,000 to 500,000 distinct CDR3 sequences, about 15% of which show up once; around 15% is in the top ten. This sample also appeared in a second study, on T cells in Graves' hyperthyroidism and ophthalmopathy.

The sample in question was peripheral blood mononuclear cells (PBMCs), obtained at new diagnosis, from a patient treated with antithyroid drugs. All receptors come from a woman younger than 45 with Graves disease.

This clonotype has at least ten counts. This sequence joins TRBV14 and TRBJ2-7; D uncertain. Germline lookup yields CDR1 SGHDN and CDR2 FVKESK. Deletions cut 3 bases from V and 7 bases from J, with 16 bases between. The CDR3 is made up of 14 amino acids. Written as DNA, the CDR3 is TGTGCCAGCAGCCACCCTCTCCGATTACGGGAGCAGTACTTC. Translating gives CASSHPLRLREQYF.

This clonotype was counted at least ten times. The CDR3 region is CASSLAGGPLHTDTQYF. In DNA form, the CDR3 reads TGTGCCAGCAGCCTAGCGGGAGGGCCCCTACACACAGATACGCAGTATTTT. The rearrangement uses TRBV12-3 or TRBV12-4 and TRBJ2-3, with 12 bases identical to TRBD2. The CDR3 totals 17 residues. V lost 6 bases and J lost 2; bases outside the gene matches: 9.

The chain links TRBV4-1 to TRBJ1-1, with D possibly TRBD1 on 5 matching bases. The CDR3 extends over 18 amino acids. Germline lookup yields CDR1 MGHRA and CDR2 YSYEKL. V lost 2 bases and J lost 1, with 20 bases in between. The CDR3 DNA follows: TGCGCCAGCAGCCAATGGTGGGGGGACGGTGGACCGAACACTGAAGCTTTCTTT. Translated: CASSQWWGDGGPNTEAFF.

The table lists this clonotype with many counts. This chain joins TRBV13 and TRBJ2-1, with D tentatively TRBD2 (6 bases). From germline, CDR1 is PRHDT and CDR2 FYEKMQ (reference sequence). This CDR3 contains 14 residues. V gave up 5 bases and J gave up 10 bases, with 18 bases separating them. In DNA form, the CDR3 reads TGTGCCAGCAGCCTCCCCGGGACTTCATCAGAGCAGTTCTTC. It is translated as CASSLPGTSSEQFF.

This clonotype showed up many times. The V and J genes are TRBV30 and TRBJ1-2; D not certain. In germline, CDR1 is GTSNPN, CDR2 SVGIG (reference sequence). V was cut by 1 base and J by 0 bases, with 12 bases left in between. There are 15 residues in the CDR3. The CDR3 sequence is CAWSGDAPANYGYTF. CDR3 bases: TGTGCCTGGAGTGGGGATGCGCCAGCTAACTATGGCTACACCTTC.

This clonotype showed up just once. A much larger clone sits a single nucleotide away, making a read error possible. This chain joins TRBV5-1 and TRBJ2-7; D is perhaps TRBD2 (5 bases). CDR1 and CDR2 (germline): SGHRS, YFSETQ. The CDR3 has 15 amino acids. CDR3 in amino acids: CASLRPGGSSYGQYF. In nucleotides, the CDR3 is TGTGCCAGCCTCCGACCGGGTGGGAGCTCCTACGGGCAGTACTTC.

This clonotype was observed once. A much larger clone sits a single nucleotide away, making a read error possible. The rearrangement joins TRBV6-1 to TRBJ2-3; D call uncertain. V was clipped by 5 bases and J by 0 bases, with 12 bases between them. CDR3 length: 15 residues. Germline CDR1 reads MNHNS; CDR2 reads SASEGT. CDR3 in DNA: TGTGCCAGCAGTAGACCAGCGCTTAGCACAGATACGCAGTATTTT. Its translation: CASSRPALSTDTQYF.

The J gene is TRBJ2-3, the V gene TRBV27, with 7 bases lining up with TRBD2. The CDR3 spans 15 residues. With 3 bases clipped from V and 3 bases from J, the junction kept 6 bases outside the gene matches. The germline V gene encodes CDR1 MNHEY and CDR2 SMNVEV (reference sequence). CDR3 sequence reads: CASSFEGGTTDTQYF. The DNA for the CDR3 is TGTGCCAGCAGTTTTGAGGGAGGGACGACAGATACGCAGTATTTT.

This clonotype was recorded a few times. Just one base apart from a much larger clone, this may be a read error. V gene TRBV14 combines with J gene TRBJ2-7, with 8 bases that match TRBD1. The CDR3 has 17 residues. The V segment lost 0 bases and the J segment 4 bases; nucleotides outside the gene matches: 11. CDR1 is SGHDN, CDR2 FVKESK, per germline. The DNA of the CDR3 is TGTGCCAGCAGCCAAGAAGGGTCTTGGGACAGGAGATACGAGCAGTACTTC. Protein sequence: CASSQEGSWDRRYEQYF.

This clonotype appeared many times. The genes are TRBV3-1 and TRBJ1-1; D not certain. V was cut by 4 bases and J by 7 bases, with 10 bases left in between. CDR1 and CDR2 from the germline V gene are LGHDT and YNNKEL (reference sequence). The CDR3 is made up of 12 amino acids. The CDR3 sequence is CASSPTGSEAFF. The CDR3 DNA reads as TGTGCCAGCAGCCCAACCGGCAGTGAAGCTTTCTTT. Together with reference TRBV3-1 and TRBJ1-1, the CDR3 gives the full variable domain: DTAVSQTPKYLVTQMGNDKSIKCEQNLGHDTMYWYKQDSKKFLKIMFSYNNKELIINETVPNRFSPKSPDKAHLNLHINSLELGDSAVYFCASSPTGSEAFFGQGTRLTVV.

This clonotype was seen at least ten times. The chain uses TRBV5-1 and TRBJ2-2; TRBD1 aligns across 7 bases. CDR1 SGHRS and CDR2 YFSETQ come from the germline V gene. The CDR3 loop spans 16 amino acids. V trimming: 4 bases; J trimming: 5 bases; junction bases outside the gene matches: 11. CDR3 region: CASSEGTDPRTGELFF. Written as DNA, the CDR3 is TGCGCCAGCAGCGAGGGGACAGACCCGAGAACCGGGGAGCTGTTTTTT.

This clonotype was picked up many times. The V gene is TRBV28, the J gene TRBJ2-2, with TRBD1 as a possible D gene (6 bases). This CDR3 has 16 amino acids. V shed 5 bases and J shed 2 bases, with 15 bases lying between them. Germline lookup yields CDR1 MDHEN and CDR2 SYDVKM. As DNA, the CDR3 is TGTGCCAGCAGTGGTGGGACAAGAATAAACACCGGGGAGCTGTTTTTT. This encodes CASSGGTRINTGELFF.

The chain carries TRBV7-3 and TRBJ2-3, with 8 bases fitting TRBD2. Germline V gives CDR1 SGHTA, CDR2 FQGTGA. V lost 5 bases and J lost 4; bases outside the gene matches: 11. This CDR3 comprises 16 residues. The CDR3 protein is CASSVSPGLDADTQYF. The CDR3 nucleotides read TGTGCCAGCAGCGTAAGTCCGGGACTAGACGCAGATACGCAGTATTTT.

In this sample, this clonotype turned up a few times. CDR3 coding DNA: TGCGCCAGCAGGCGGACAGGGGGCAGCTCCTACAATGAGCAGTTCTTC. Translating gives CASRRTGGSSYNEQFF. The V gene is TRBV5-1, the J gene TRBJ2-1, with TRBD1 matching over 11 bases. The germline gives CDR1 SGHRS, CDR2 YFSETQ. The ends lost 5 bases at V and 0 bases at J; junction bases unmatched: 4. The CDR3 has 16 residues.

J is TRBJ2-5 and V is TRBV20-1; 11 bases are a match to TRBD2. This CDR3 is 13 amino acids long. Per the germline V gene, CDR1 is DFQATT and CDR2 is SNEGSKA (reference sequence). J gave up 1 base and V 6 bases, and 1 base lay outside the gene matches. The CDR3 reads CSAGTSGQETQYF. The CDR3, as DNA: TGCAGTGCGGGGACTAGCGGCCAAGAGACCCAGTACTTC.

The table lists this clonotype with a count of one. The rearrangement joins TRBV10-3 to TRBJ1-2; 9 positions agree with TRBD1. Trimming at V came to 6 bases and at J to 2 bases, leaving 4 bases not matched to a gene. Germline CDR1 ENHRY, CDR2 SYGVKD. The CDR3 runs 14 residues. Here the CDR3 DNA reads TGTGCCATCAGCACCGGGACAGGGAACTATGGCTACACCTTC. Translation: CAISTGTGNYGYTF.

CDR3 nucleotide sequence: TGTGCCAGGAACCGGGAGGAACCCTACAATGAGCAGTTCTTC. As protein: CARNREEPYNEQFF. V is TRBV6-1 and J is TRBJ2-1; 7 bases line up with TRBD2. J lost 2 bases, V lost 9 bases, and 7 bases had no gene match. Germline CDR1 MNHNS, CDR2 SASEGT. The CDR3 runs to 14 residues.

There are many counts of this clonotype. The CDR3 spells CASSSERERGDTQYF. The CDR3 DNA is TGTGCCAGCAGCTCCGAGCGGGAGAGGGGAGATACGCAGTATTTT. The chain couples TRBV11-1 to TRBJ2-3; 8 bases align to TRBD2. The V segment lost 4 bases and the J segment 5 bases; nucleotides outside the gene matches: 8. The CDR3 has 15 residues. Germline-derived CDR1 and CDR2 are SGHAT and FQDESV (reference sequence).

This clonotype showed up many times. The chain recombines TRBV11-3 with TRBJ2-3; 11 positions match TRBD2. Losses at the gene ends were 1 base for V and 4 bases for J; bases not matched to a gene: 4. Germline assignment: CDR1 SGHNT and CDR2 YENEEA. The CDR3 is 16 amino acids. The DNA of the CDR3 is TGTGCCAGCAGCTTAGGCGTTAGCGGGAGGGCAGATACGCAGTATTTT. Protein: CASSLGVSGRADTQYF. Using reference TRBV11-3 and TRBJ2-3 for the parts outside the CDR3, the full variable domain is EAGVVQSPRYKIIEKKQPVAFWCNPISGHNTLYWYLQNLGQGPELLIRYENEEAVDDSQLPKDRFSAERLKGVDSTLKIQPAELGDSAVYLCASSLGVSGRADTQYFGPGTRLTVL.

This clonotype came up a few times. The rearrangement links TRBV27 to TRBJ2-2; D might be TRBD1 (5 bases). Trimming shortened V by 6 bases and J by 3 bases, and 14 bases separated the two germline ends. Germline assignment: CDR1 MNHEY and CDR2 SMNVEV (reference sequence). This CDR3 is 15 amino acids long. CDR3 nucleotide sequence: TGTGCCAGCAGATCAGGGCATTCGGACACCGGGGAGCTGTTTTTT. Translation: CASRSGHSDTGELFF.

The chain carries TRBV5-1 and TRBJ1-3; D is unclear. From germline, CDR1 is SGHRS and CDR2 YFSETQ. This CDR3 spans 13 amino acids. Trimming took 9 bases from V and 7 from J, leaving 17 bases between them. The CDR3 here is CATSPGPGNTIYF. In DNA form, the CDR3 reads TGCGCCACCTCACCGGGTCCAGGCAACACCATATATTTT.

This clonotype was seen only a few times. The chain couples TRBV28 to TRBJ2-6; 7 bases line up with TRBD1. CDR3 length: 15 residues. Germline V gene sequence: CDR1 MDHEN, CDR2 SYDVKM. V dropped 8 bases and J dropped 0; count of bases not matched to a gene: 4. CDR3 sequence reads: CASLGQASGANVLTF. DNA of the CDR3: TGTGCCAGCCTAGGACAGGCCTCTGGGGCCAACGTCCTGACTTTC.

This clonotype was observed a handful of times. This chain uses TRBV10-1 with TRBJ2-7; D not resolved. The CDR3 totals 12 residues. Trimming took 3 bases from V and 6 from J, leaving 9 bases between them. Germline CDR1 WNHNN, CDR2 SYGVQD (reference sequence). The CDR3 region is CASSESLSEQYF. As DNA, the CDR3 is TGCGCCAGCAGTGAATCGCTCAGCGAGCAGTACTTC.

This clonotype came up a few times. An end of the junction differs from the germline gene, which may be a read error. V and J are TRBV30 and TRBJ1-3; D is unclear. This CDR3 region has 11 residues. Germline V gene lookup returns CDR1 GTSNPN and CDR2 SVGIG (reference sequence). CDR3 protein: CAGRTGNTIYF. The CDR3 bases are TGTGCCGGGAGGACTGGAAACACCATATATTTT.

This clonotype has a count of ten or more. This chain joins TRBV12-3 or TRBV12-4 and TRBJ2-7; 9 bases line up with TRBD2. The CDR3 spans 16 residues. V lost 6 bases, J lost 5 bases, and 14 bases stayed unmatched. As DNA, the CDR3 is TGTGCCAGCAGCCGGGTTAGCGGGAGTAAGGCGGACGAGCAGTACTTC. This translates into CASSRVSGSKADEQYF.

This clonotype is a singleton in its sample. An end of the junction does not agree with germline; a read error may underlie this. The J gene is TRBJ2-5, the V gene TRBV2, with D perhaps matching TRBD2 (5 bases). The CDR3 runs 12 residues. Germline assignment: CDR1 SNHLY and CDR2 FYNNEI. The CDR3 loop is CASIDYQETQYF. In nucleotides, the CDR3 is TGTGCCAGCATCGACTACCAGGAGACCCAGTACTTC.

A few counts support this clonotype. In DNA, the CDR3 is TGTGCCAGCGGCCGGGGCCGCGGGTCTGAAGCTTTCTTT. Its protein product is CASGRGRGSEAFF. V and J are TRBV6-1 and TRBJ1-1; tentatively, D is TRBD1 (5 bases). The CDR3 consists of 13 residues. V gave up 8 bases and J gave up 6 bases, with 16 bases separating them. The germline gives CDR1 MNHNS, CDR2 SASEGT.

The chain uses TRBV13 and TRBJ2-2, with 13 bases fitting TRBD2. With 5 bases clipped from V and 3 bases from J, the junction kept 12 bases outside the gene matches. Germline CDR1 reads PRHDT; CDR2 reads FYEKMQ (reference sequence). The CDR3 consists of 19 residues. The CDR3 protein is CASSPSGLAGVLYTGELFF. The DNA of the CDR3 is TGTGCCAGCAGCCCCTCAGGACTAGCGGGAGTCCTCTACACCGGGGAGCTGTTTTTT.

This clonotype has a count of ten or more. CDR3 coding DNA: TGTGCCAGCGGGGGATCAGGGCTTGGGAATGAAAAACTGTTTTTT. This gives the protein CASGGSGLGNEKLFF. This chain uses TRBV2 with TRBJ1-4, with D possibly matching TRBD1 (5 bases). The CDR3 has 15 residues. Trimming took 8 bases from V and 5 from J, leaving 18 bases between them. Germline lookup yields CDR1 SNHLY and CDR2 FYNNEI.

This clonotype was found many times. The rearrangement uses TRBV30 and TRBJ2-4, with 9 bases aligning to TRBD2. The CDR3 has 17 residues. Losses at the gene ends were 7 bases for V and 0 bases for J; bases not matched to a gene: 13. CDR1 is GTSNPN and CDR2 is SVGIG in the germline V gene (reference sequence). CDR3 nucleotide sequence: TGTGCCTCACAAATTAGCGGGAGTACTCTAGCCAAAAACATTCAGTACTTC. Its translation is CASQISGSTLAKNIQYF. Using reference TRBV30 and TRBJ2-4 for the parts outside the CDR3, the full variable domain is SQTIHQWPATLVQPVGSPLSLECTVEGTSNPNLYWYRQAAGRGLQLLFYSVGIGQISSEVPQNLSASRPQDRQFILSSKKLLLSDSGFYLCASQISGSTLAKNIQYFGAGTRLSVL.

This clonotype was counted many times. The rearrangement links TRBV11-3 to TRBJ2-1; D gene unclear. Trimming left V 2 bases short and J 9 bases short, with 23 bases between. Looked up from germline, CDR1 is SGHNT and CDR2 is YENEEA. This CDR3 spans 17 amino acids. DNA of the CDR3: TGTGCCAGCAGCTTATCAGGCGGCCTAATGGACGGAAGTGAGCAGTTCTTC. It codes for CASSLSGGLMDGSEQFF.

This chain joins TRBV5-6 and TRBJ2-2; D may correspond to TRBD1 or TRBD2 (5 bases each). From germline, CDR1 is SGHDT and CDR2 YYEEEE. The ends were cut back, 3 bases at V and 1 base at J, with 13 bases in the middle. This CDR3 comprises 16 residues. The CDR3: CASSWGLGVNTGELFF. The CDR3 region has the DNA TGTGCCAGCAGCTGGGGGTTGGGAGTGAACACCGGGGAGCTGTTTTTT.